This TCR beta chain was recorded in a study of PD-1 blockade in classical Hodgkin lymphoma. Germline V CDR1 and CDR2: SGHVS, FNYEAQ. This CDR3 spans 15 amino acids. V was clipped by 1 base and J by 7 bases, with 14 bases between them. All patients experienced relapse after autologous stem cell transplantation, and brentuximab vedotin exposure was variable. The patients, who had relapsed/refractory classical Hodgkin lymphoma, achieved best responses of complete response, partial response or progressive disease. TCRdb's table, derived via immunoSEQ multiplex PCR, lists solely in-frame clones and lacks some. The sample records some 150,000 clones, under 85% being singletons.

This material consisted of peripheral blood mononuclear cells (PBMCs), taken before the second cycle of nivolumab. The chain has TRBV7-6 and TRBJ2-1; D is possibly TRBD1 (5 bases). The clonotype was recovered from a human donor with classical Hodgkin lymphoma. The CDR3 loop is CASSLGFIRGNEQFF. The CDR3 nucleotides read TGTGCCAGCAGCTTAGGGTTTATAAGGGGTAATGAGCAGTTCTTC.